The clone carrying this T cell receptor (beta chain) was detected only a few times. Sequencing was performed with immunoSEQ multiplex PCR; in TCRdb, only in-frame clones are kept and a portion is missing. In the table there are roughly 220,000 clones, around four fifths of which are singletons. Participant-reported clinical history was the basis for cohort assignment. The sample belongs to a study of blood T cell repertoires in COVID-19. In the study overall: In each case, the material was cDNA or gDNA derived from T cells, B-cell-depleted T cells, or PBMCs.

This clonotype originated in a man aged 40-50 years who had recovered from COVID-19. Sequences were obtained from PBMCs or T cells enriched from blood (not recorded which).

The DNA of the CDR3 is TGTGCCAGCTCCACAGGGGGCGGTGAGCAGTTCTTC. This encodes CASSTGGGEQFF. This chain connects TRBV18 to TRBJ2-1; TRBD1 aligns across 9 bases. Trimming at V came to 6 bases and at J to 9 bases, leaving 3 bases not matched to a gene. Germline CDR1 KGHSH, CDR2 LQKENI. This CDR3 comprises 12 residues. Complete variable domain (other parts from reference TRBV18 and TRBJ2-1): NAGVMQNPRHLVRRRGQEARLRCSPMKGHSHVYWYRQLPEEGLKFMVYLQKENIIDESGMPKERFSAEFPKEGPSILRIQQVVRGDSAAYFCASSTGGGEQFFGPGTRLTVL.